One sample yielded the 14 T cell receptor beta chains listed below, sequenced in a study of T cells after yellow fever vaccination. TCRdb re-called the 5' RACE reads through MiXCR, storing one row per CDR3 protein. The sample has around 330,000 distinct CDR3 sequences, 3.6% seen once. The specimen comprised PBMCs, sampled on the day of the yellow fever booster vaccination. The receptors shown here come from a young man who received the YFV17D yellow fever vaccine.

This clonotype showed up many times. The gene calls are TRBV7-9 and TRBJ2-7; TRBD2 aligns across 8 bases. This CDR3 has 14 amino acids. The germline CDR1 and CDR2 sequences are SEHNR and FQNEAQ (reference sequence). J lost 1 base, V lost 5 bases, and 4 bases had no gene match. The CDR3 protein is CASSTTSGSYEQYF. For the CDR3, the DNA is TGTGCCAGCAGCACAACTAGCGGATCCTACGAGCAGTACTTC.

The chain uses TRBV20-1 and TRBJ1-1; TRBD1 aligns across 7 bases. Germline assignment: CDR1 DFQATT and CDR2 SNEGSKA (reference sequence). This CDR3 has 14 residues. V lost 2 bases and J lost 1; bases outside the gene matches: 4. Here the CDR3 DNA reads TGCAGTGCTAGAATCGGGACAGCGAACACTGAAGCTTTCTTT. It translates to CSARIGTANTEAFF.

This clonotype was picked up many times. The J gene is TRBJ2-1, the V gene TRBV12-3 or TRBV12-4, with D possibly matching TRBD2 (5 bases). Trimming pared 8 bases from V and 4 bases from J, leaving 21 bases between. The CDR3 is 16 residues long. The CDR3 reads CASFQGVGLRYNEQFF. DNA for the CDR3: TGTGCCAGCTTTCAAGGAGTTGGACTCCGATACAATGAGCAGTTCTTC.

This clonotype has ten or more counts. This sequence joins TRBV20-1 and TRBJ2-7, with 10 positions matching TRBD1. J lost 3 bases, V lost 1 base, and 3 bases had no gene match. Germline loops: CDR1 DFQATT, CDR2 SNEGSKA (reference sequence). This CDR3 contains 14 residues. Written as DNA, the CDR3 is TGCAGTGCTAGAGCCGGGACAGGGGACTACGAGCAGTACTTC. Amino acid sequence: CSARAGTGDYEQYF.

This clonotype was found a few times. Written as DNA, the CDR3 is TGTGCCAGCAGCCCTGCCCGCGTCTATGGCTACACCTTC. As protein: CASSPARVYGYTF. V and J are TRBV12-3 or TRBV12-4 and TRBJ1-2; no definite D call. CDR3 length: 13 amino acids. Trimming stripped 6 bases from V and 4 bases from J, with 12 bases between.

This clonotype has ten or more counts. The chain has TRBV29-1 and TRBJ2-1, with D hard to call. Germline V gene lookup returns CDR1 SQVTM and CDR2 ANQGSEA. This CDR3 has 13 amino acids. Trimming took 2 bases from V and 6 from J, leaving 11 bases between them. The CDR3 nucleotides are TGCAGCGTTGAATCCCCAGACTTCAATGAGCAGTTCTTC. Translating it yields CSVESPDFNEQFF.

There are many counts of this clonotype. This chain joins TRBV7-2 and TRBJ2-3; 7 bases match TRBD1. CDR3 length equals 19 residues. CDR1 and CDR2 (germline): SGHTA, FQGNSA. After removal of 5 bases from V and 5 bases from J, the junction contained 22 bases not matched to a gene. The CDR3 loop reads CASSRARALQGSPGDTQYF. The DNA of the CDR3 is TGTGCCAGCAGCCGCGCGCGGGCTTTACAGGGGTCCCCCGGAGATACGCAGTATTTT.

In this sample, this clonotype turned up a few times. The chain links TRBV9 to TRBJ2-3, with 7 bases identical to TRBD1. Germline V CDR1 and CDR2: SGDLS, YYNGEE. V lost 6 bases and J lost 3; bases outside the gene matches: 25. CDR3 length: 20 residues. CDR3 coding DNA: TGTGCCAGCACCTATGAGCTGGACGACAGGGTTAGTTTCGGGACAGATACGCAGTATTTT. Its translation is CASTYELDDRVSFGTDTQYF.

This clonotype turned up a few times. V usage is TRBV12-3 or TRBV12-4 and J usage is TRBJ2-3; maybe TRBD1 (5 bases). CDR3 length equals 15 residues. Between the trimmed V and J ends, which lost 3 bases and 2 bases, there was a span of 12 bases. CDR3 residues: CASSFRGPPTDTQYF. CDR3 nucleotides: TGTGCCAGCAGTTTTAGGGGTCCTCCCACAGATACGCAGTATTTT.

CDR3 loop: CSARAQGTALGANVLTF. CDR3 nucleotides: TGCAGTGCTAGAGCACAGGGAACGGCCCTTGGGGCCAACGTCCTGACTTTC. The rearrangement links TRBV20-1 to TRBJ2-6, with D perhaps matching TRBD1 (6 bases). The V end lost 1 base, the J end lost 3 bases, and 16 bases lay between the germline ends. CDR3 size: 17 residues. The V gene's germline CDR1 is DFQATT and CDR2 SNEGSKA (reference sequence).

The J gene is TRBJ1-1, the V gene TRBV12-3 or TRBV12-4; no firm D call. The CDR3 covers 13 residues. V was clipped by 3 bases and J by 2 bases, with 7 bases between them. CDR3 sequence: CASSFGINTEAFF. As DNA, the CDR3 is TGTGCCAGCAGTTTCGGGATAAACACTGAAGCTTTCTTT.

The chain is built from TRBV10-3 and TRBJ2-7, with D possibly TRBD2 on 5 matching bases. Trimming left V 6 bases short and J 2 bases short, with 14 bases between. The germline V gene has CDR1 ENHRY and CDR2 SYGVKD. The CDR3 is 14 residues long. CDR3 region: CAIRMRDQAYEQYF. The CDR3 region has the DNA TGTGCCATCAGGATGAGGGATCAGGCCTACGAGCAGTACTTC.

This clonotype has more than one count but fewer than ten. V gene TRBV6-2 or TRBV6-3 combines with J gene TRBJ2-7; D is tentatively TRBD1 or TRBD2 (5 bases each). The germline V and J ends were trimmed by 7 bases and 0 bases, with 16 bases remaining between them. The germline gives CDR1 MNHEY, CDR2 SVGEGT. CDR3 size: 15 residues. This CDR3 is CASTGAGTVSYEQYF. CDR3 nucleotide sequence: TGTGCCAGCACTGGAGCCGGGACCGTCTCCTACGAGCAGTACTTC.

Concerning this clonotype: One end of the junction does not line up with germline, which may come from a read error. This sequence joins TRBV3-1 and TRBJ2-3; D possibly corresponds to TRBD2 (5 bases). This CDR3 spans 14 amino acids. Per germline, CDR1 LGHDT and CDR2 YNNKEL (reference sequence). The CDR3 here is CACSHSAEGDTQYF. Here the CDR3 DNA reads TGTGCCTGCAGCCATTCAGCCGAGGGAGATACGCAGTATTTT.